The entry below describes one T cell receptor beta chain. Its cognate antigen is unknown. This sample was taken from a study of glioma-infiltrating T cells after dendritic cell vaccination. Whole-study context: Patients had newly diagnosed or recurrent glioblastoma and received dendritic cell vaccines. Findings of the study overall: Higher TCR clonality did not directly relate to longer survival.

Primers: 60 V beta forward and 13 J beta reverse. The data were produced by immunoSEQ multiplex PCR, yet TCRdb's version contains in-frame clones alone and is incomplete. This sample carries more than 60,000 clones, 80% to 85% of them seen once, and the ten largest clones take about 9%. Germline V gene data show CDR1 as SQVTM and CDR2 as ANQGSEA. V lost 7 bases, J lost 3 bases, and 21 bases lay in between. The CDR3 has 15 amino acids. The TCR sequence derives from a human donor with glioblastoma. The sample was blood, taken before dendritic cell vaccination. The chain uses TRBV29-1 and TRBJ1-1, with D perhaps matching TRBD1 (6 bases). The CDR3 spells CSGSRGASYDTEAFF. CDR3 DNA: TGCAGCGGCTCCAGGGGAGCCTCCTATGACACTGAAGCTTTCTTT. Together with reference TRBV29-1 and TRBJ1-1, the CDR3 gives the full variable domain: SAVISQKPSRDICQRGTSLTIQCQVDSQVTMMFWYRQQPGQSLTLIATANQGSEATYESGFVIDKFPISRPNLTFSTLTVSNMSPEDSSIYLCSGSRGASYDTEAFFGQGTRLTVV.